These 26 T cell receptor beta chains came from one sample sequenced in a study of PD-L1 blockade in urothelial cancer. Profiling relied on immunoSEQ multiplex PCR, and the TCRdb table lists in-frame clones only, not all of them. Among over 35,000 clones, 85% were seen once, and the ten largest hold roughly 15%. Documented time point: pretreatment peripheral blood. This specimen was PBMCs, taken around atezolizumab (anti-PD-L1) treatment. These receptor sequences come from a man older than 75 with urothelial cancer.

This sequence joins TRBV28 and TRBJ2-7, with 7 bases fitting TRBD2. Germline CDR1 reads MDHEN; CDR2 reads SYDVKM. The CDR3 consists of 15 residues. Germline trimming cut 6 bases from V and 2 bases from J; bases unmatched to any gene: 10. The CDR3 protein is CASRSGTISAYEQYF. The DNA of the CDR3 is TGTGCCAGCAGATCCGGGACTATCTCCGCCTACGAGCAGTACTTC.

The count of this clone is one. This sequence joins TRBV2 and TRBJ2-1, with 10 bases lining up with TRBD2. Germline V gene data show CDR1 as SNHLY and CDR2 as FYNNEI. Unmatched junction bases numbered 8, after V lost 4 bases and J lost 5 bases. The CDR3 totals 16 residues. As DNA, the CDR3 is TGTGCCAGCAGTGGGGTAGGCCTAGCGGGAGACAATGAGCAGTTCTTC. It encodes CASSGVGLAGDNEQFF.

The CDR3 DNA reads TGTGCCACAGTCCTTACAGGGGTCGGGCAAGAGACCCAGTACTTC. Translated, it gives CATVLTGVGQETQYF. This chain links TRBV7-9 with TRBJ2-5; 7 bases align to TRBD1. The CDR3 runs to 15 residues. V lost 10 bases and J lost 2; bases outside the gene matches: 13. Germline assignment: CDR1 SEHNR and CDR2 FQNEAQ (reference sequence).

The rearrangement links TRBV2 to TRBJ2-4, with D possibly matching TRBD2 (6 bases). V was clipped by 3 bases and J by 8 bases, with 17 bases between them. Germline V gene lookup returns CDR1 SNHLY and CDR2 FYNNEI. The CDR3 consists of 15 residues. In nucleotides, the CDR3 is TGTGCCAGCAGTGATAATGGGGCTTGGGGGGACATTCAGTACTTC. Its protein is CASSDNGAWGDIQYF.

The rearrangement joins TRBV19 to TRBJ1-5; TRBD1 agrees at 8 bases. There are 15 residues in the CDR3. With V trimmed by 3 bases and J by 3 bases, 4 bases remained unmatched. CDR1 and CDR2 from the germline V gene are LNHDA and SQIVND (reference sequence). The CDR3 DNA sequence: TGTGCCAGTAGTATCTCGGACAGGGTCAATCAGCCCCAGCATTTT. It codes for CASSISDRVNQPQHF. Together with reference TRBV19 and TRBJ1-5, the CDR3 gives the full variable domain: DGGITQSPKYLFRKEGQNVTLSCEQNLNHDAMYWYRQDPGQGLRLIYYSQIVNDFQKGDIAEGYSVSREKKESFPLTVTSAQKNPTAFYLCASSISDRVNQPQHFGDGTRLSIL.

The chain couples TRBV7-9 to TRBJ2-4, with a tentative D call TRBD2 (6 bases). Germline assignment: CDR1 SEHNR and CDR2 FQNEAQ (reference sequence). Trimming cost V 1 base and J 4 bases, with 20 bases left between them. This CDR3 has 18 residues. The CDR3 is CASSLVPTREEVKNIQYF. Written as DNA, the CDR3 is TGTGCCAGCAGCTTAGTCCCCACAAGGGAGGAGGTTAAAAACATTCAGTACTTC.

V and J are TRBV27 and TRBJ2-1; TRBD2 agrees at 7 bases. Trimming at V came to 4 bases and at J to 12 bases, leaving 9 bases not matched to a gene. The germline V gene encodes CDR1 MNHEY and CDR2 SMNVEV (reference sequence). The length of the CDR3 is 13 residues. Here the CDR3 reads CASSSQPAGRQFF. DNA of the CDR3: TGTGCCAGCAGTTCTCAACCAGCGGGAAGGCAGTTCTTC.

The chain employs TRBV6-5 and TRBJ1-5; D may be TRBD1 (5 bases). This CDR3 spans 14 amino acids. The V and J ends lost 8 bases and 4 bases respectively, with 15 bases between them. The germline CDR1 and CDR2 sequences are MNHEY and SVGAGI. The CDR3, as DNA: TGTGCCAGCCGGGTGGGGCAAGGGAATCAGCCCCAGCATTTT. Protein sequence: CASRVGQGNQPQHF.

V usage is TRBV27 and J usage is TRBJ2-7; the match to TRBD1 covers 8 bases. The J segment lost 6 bases and the V segment lost 7 bases, leaving 5 bases of the junction unmatched. The CDR3 has 12 residues. Germline V gene data show CDR1 as MNHEY and CDR2 as SMNVEV (reference sequence). CDR3 in amino acids: CASISGGGEQYF. Written as DNA, the CDR3 is TGTGCCAGCATCTCAGGGGGCGGCGAGCAGTACTTC.

The J gene is TRBJ2-5, the V gene TRBV7-9; 10 positions match TRBD1. The germline gives CDR1 SEHNR, CDR2 FQNEAQ (reference sequence). This CDR3 region has 15 residues. With 8 bases clipped from V and 6 bases from J, the junction kept 12 bases outside the gene matches. Here the CDR3 reads CASWSEDRGLKTQYF. DNA of the CDR3: TGTGCCAGCTGGTCGGAGGACAGGGGGTTAAAGACCCAGTACTTC.

This clone was detected only a few times. The gene calls are TRBV28 and TRBJ1-5, with D perhaps matching TRBD1 (6 bases). Germline V gene lookup returns CDR1 MDHEN and CDR2 SYDVKM. This CDR3 has 16 amino acids. Trimming took off 4 bases at V and 3 bases at J, with 16 bases between the two ends. In nucleotides, the CDR3 is TGTGCCAGCAGTTCCCTGGGGGCAGCAGCCAATCAGCCCCAGCATTTT. Encoded protein: CASSSLGAAANQPQHF. The full variable domain, in which reference TRBV28 and TRBJ1-5 provide the parts outside the CDR3, is DVKVTQSSRYLVKRTGEKVFLECVQDMDHENMFWYRQDPGLGLRLIYFSYDVKMKEKGDIPEGYSVSREKKERFSLILESASTNQTSMYLCASSSLGAAANQPQHFGDGTRLSIL.

V gene TRBV6-5 combines with J gene TRBJ1-1; D uncertain. Per germline, CDR1 MNHEY and CDR2 SVGAGI. V was clipped by 5 bases and J by 4 bases, with 11 bases between them. The CDR3 covers 13 residues. CDR3 loop: CASSTRLGTEAFF. The CDR3 DNA follows: TGTGCCAGCAGTACCCGACTTGGCACTGAAGCTTTCTTT.

The chain links TRBV11-2 to TRBJ2-7; perhaps TRBD1 as D (6 bases). The V gene lost 5 bases and the J gene lost 1 base, with 12 bases spanning the gap. CDR1 is SGHAT and CDR2 is FQNNGV in the germline V gene. The CDR3 loop spans 14 amino acids. CDR3 residues: CASSPQGGSYEQYF. CDR3 coding DNA: TGTGCCAGCAGCCCCCAAGGGGGATCCTACGAGCAGTACTTC.

The chain employs TRBV19 and TRBJ1-5, with 7 bases lining up with TRBD1. Germline V gene sequence: CDR1 LNHDA, CDR2 SQIVND (reference sequence). V dropped 4 bases and J dropped 0; count of bases not matched to a gene: 9. The CDR3 runs to 17 residues. This CDR3 reads CASSTTPPGGSNQPQHF. The CDR3 bases are TGTGCCAGTAGTACCACACCTCCAGGGGGTAGCAATCAGCCCCAGCATTTT. The full variable domain, its missing parts supplied by reference TRBV19 and TRBJ1-5, is DGGITQSPKYLFRKEGQNVTLSCEQNLNHDAMYWYRQDPGQGLRLIYYSQIVNDFQKGDIAEGYSVSREKKESFPLTVTSAQKNPTAFYLCASSTTPPGGSNQPQHFGDGTRLSIL.

This clone was counted a few times. The chain joins TRBV5-1 to TRBJ1-1, with unresolved D. V gave up 5 bases and J gave up 2 bases, with 7 bases separating them. The CDR3 runs to 12 residues. The V gene's germline CDR1 is SGHRS and CDR2 YFSETQ. CDR3 sequence reads: CASRLTNTEAFF. The CDR3 DNA reads as TGCGCCAGCAGGCTGACTAACACTGAAGCTTTCTTT.

This clone has only one observation. CDR3 amino acids: CASVPGGVRLTGELFF. The CDR3 coding sequence is TGTGCCAGCGTTCCCGGGGGGGTCCGACTAACCGGGGAGCTGTTTTTT. The chain combines TRBV28 with TRBJ2-2; 8 bases fit TRBD2. V lost 8 bases and J lost 5; bases outside the gene matches: 13. CDR3 length: 16 amino acids. CDR1 and CDR2 from the germline V gene are MDHEN and SYDVKM.

The V gene is TRBV19, the J gene TRBJ1-4, with 9 bases aligning to TRBD1. V was pared by 4 bases and J by 7 bases, with 4 bases of the junction left unmatched. The germline CDR1 and CDR2 sequences are LNHDA and SQIVND (reference sequence). The CDR3 runs to 14 residues. For the CDR3, the DNA is TGTGCCAGTAGTACGGGACAGGGCGGTGAAAAACTGTTTTTT. Translating it yields CASSTGQGGEKLFF.

The rearrangement uses TRBV9 and TRBJ2-3, with 9 bases identical to TRBD1. The CDR3 totals 16 residues. The germline gives CDR1 SGDLS, CDR2 YYNGEE. The V segment lost 0 bases and the J segment 1 base; nucleotides outside the gene matches: 3. The CDR3 nucleotides are TGTGCCAGCAGCGTAGCGAGGACAGGGGGCACAGATACGCAGTATTTT. Amino acid sequence: CASSVARTGGTDTQYF.

This chain links TRBV27 with TRBJ2-1; D is unclear. V was clipped by 5 bases and J by 5 bases, with 10 bases between them. Germline assignment: CDR1 MNHEY and CDR2 SMNVEV (reference sequence). The CDR3 is made up of 13 amino acids. The chain's CDR3 is CASSPLRDNEQFF. DNA for the CDR3: TGTGCCAGCAGTCCGCTCCGGGACAATGAGCAGTTCTTC.

The chain has TRBV6-5 and TRBJ1-2; 8 bases match TRBD1. Trimming at V came to 4 bases and at J to 0 bases, leaving 1 base not matched to a gene. CDR1 is MNHEY, CDR2 SVGAGI, per germline. There are 14 residues in the CDR3. CDR3 sequence reads: CASSSTGANYGYTF. The CDR3 DNA is TGTGCCAGCAGTTCGACAGGGGCTAACTATGGCTACACCTTC.

This sequence joins TRBV10-2 and TRBJ2-5; the match to TRBD2 covers 7 bases. Germline V gene sequence: CDR1 WSHSY, CDR2 SAAADI. V shed 7 bases and J 5 bases; nucleotides not matched to a gene: 16. This CDR3 is built from 16 residues. The CDR3 bases are TGCGCCAGCATGCAGGGTCGTGCGGGAGCTGAGGAGACCCAGTACTTC. Protein: CASMQGRAGAEETQYF.

This sequence joins TRBV9 and TRBJ2-5; D is unresolved. The end of the DNA fits TRBJ2-7 better, so the J call may be wrong. CDR1 is SGDLS, CDR2 YYNGEE, per germline. CDR3 length: 16 residues. CDR3 in DNA: TGTGCCAGCAGCCCCCAAGGTTTTGAGAGGCACAACGAGCAGTACTTC. Its protein product is CASSPQGFERHNEQYF.

The chain links TRBV5-4 to TRBJ2-4, with D maybe TRBD1 (5 bases). Trimming took off 4 bases at V and 7 bases at J, with 21 bases between the two ends. Germline V gene sequence: CDR1 SGHNT, CDR2 YYREEE (reference sequence). CDR3 length: 16 residues. This chain's CDR3 is CASSLQLGRVMNIQYF. The CDR3 DNA is TGTGCCAGCAGCCTACAATTGGGCAGGGTAATGAACATTCAGTACTTC.

The genes are TRBV9 and TRBJ2-5; 8 nucleotides match TRBD1. This CDR3 has 16 amino acids. Unmatched junction bases numbered 9, after V lost 0 bases and J lost 5 bases. Germline loops: CDR1 SGDLS, CDR2 YYNGEE. CDR3 sequence (DNA): TGTGCCAGCAGCGTAGGGGCAGGGGGCTATGGGGAGACCCAGTACTTC. Its translation: CASSVGAGGYGETQYF.

This clone was observed a handful of times. J is TRBJ2-1 and V is TRBV2, with 8 bases aligning to TRBD1. There are 15 residues in the CDR3. After removal of 5 bases from V and 1 base from J, the junction contained 4 bases not matched to a gene. Per the germline V gene, CDR1 is SNHLY and CDR2 is FYNNEI. Written as DNA, the CDR3 is TGTGCCAGCAGTTCGGACAGGGCGTCCTACAATGAGCAGTTCTTC. Its protein product is CASSSDRASYNEQFF.

V is TRBV19 and J is TRBJ1-2; D is undetermined. The V and J ends lost 6 bases and 2 bases respectively, with 10 bases between them. The CDR3 totals 13 residues. Germline CDR1 and CDR2: LNHDA and SQIVND (reference sequence). The chain's CDR3 is CASSVGENYGYTF. In DNA form, the CDR3 reads TGTGCCAGTAGCGTCGGAGAAAACTATGGCTACACCTTC.